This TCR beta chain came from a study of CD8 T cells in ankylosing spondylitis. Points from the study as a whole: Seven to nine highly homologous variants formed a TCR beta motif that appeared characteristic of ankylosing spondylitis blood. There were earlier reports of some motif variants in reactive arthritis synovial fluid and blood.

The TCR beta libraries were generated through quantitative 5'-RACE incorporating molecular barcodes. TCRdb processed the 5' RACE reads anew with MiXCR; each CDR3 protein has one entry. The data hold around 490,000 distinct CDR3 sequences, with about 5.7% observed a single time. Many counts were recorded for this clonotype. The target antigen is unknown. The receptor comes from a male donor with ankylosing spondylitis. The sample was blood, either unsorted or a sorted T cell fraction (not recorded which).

CDR3 in amino acids: CATSPTRGRGSNEQFF. CDR3 in DNA: TGTGCCACCAGTCCCACCCGGGGTAGGGGATCGAATGAGCAGTTCTTC. The J gene is TRBJ2-1, the V gene TRBV24-1; D is perhaps TRBD1 or TRBD2 (5 bases each). Germline CDR1 is KGHDR and CDR2 is SFDVKD. Trimming cost V 6 bases and J 7 bases, with 21 bases left between them. This CDR3 has 16 amino acids.